The clone carrying this T cell receptor (beta chain) was counted a few times. Its antigen is not known. An Oncomine TCR Beta short-read assay was used to sequence the DNA from cultured CD4+ T cells. TCRdb analysed the PCR reads with MiXCR anew, one entry per CDR3 protein. The data show over 11,000 distinct CDR3 sequences, approximately 45% seen once. The sample is drawn from a study of vaccination and CD4 T cells after COVID-19. V lost 2 bases and J 0 bases, leaving 5 bases between the germline ends. The germline V gene encodes CDR1 SGHVS and CDR2 FNYEAQ. The CDR3 consists of 13 residues. Sample treatment: roughly 11-day PBMC culture with coronavirus spike peptide pools or control peptides (ViraFEST assay).

The rearrangement uses TRBV7-6 and TRBJ2-7, with no clear D. Sequences were obtained from cultured CD4+ T cells from blood. The TCR was taken from a human donor with COVID-19. The CDR3 DNA reads as TGTGCCAGCAGCTTAACAGCCTCCTACGAGCAGTACTTC. It translates to CASSLTASYEQYF.